This T cell receptor beta chain came from a study of blood T cells in healthy people across ages. This clonotype has more than one count but fewer than ten. V lost 3 bases and J lost 9; bases outside the gene matches: 9. Germline V gene lookup returns CDR1 DFQATT and CDR2 SNEGSKA (reference sequence). The length of the CDR3 is 15 residues. With a J-beta primer mix and a sample-barcoded 5' primer, a second PCR ran about 6 to 11 cycles. MiXCR, run by TCRdb on the 5' RACE reads, gives a single entry per CDR3 protein. The sample consists of over 750,000 distinct CDR3 sequences, roughly 25% of them appearing once. This sample also appeared in a second study, on T cells of mothers and their children.

This rearrangement joins TRBV20-1 to TRBJ2-1; 12 bases are a match to TRBD2. The sequencing input was blood. The source of this sequence is a boy under 18 in good health. The CDR3 DNA follows: TGCAGTGCTAGGACTAGCGGGAGCGTTTTTACTGAGCAGTTCTTC. It encodes CSARTSGSVFTEQFF.